These 32 T cell receptor beta chains originate from one sample sequenced in a study of response to subunit inactivated influenza vaccine. MiXCR, applied by TCRdb to the RT-PCR reads, yields one record per CDR3 protein. The table has 150,000 to 200,000 distinct CDR3 sequences, 12% seen once. These sequences were also reported in another study, on T cells expressing NK-cell markers. That work contributes: The authors made TCR beta cDNA libraries by 5'RACE template switching. This switching added a universal primer site and UMIs.

Here the sequenced sample was CD8+ T cells sorted from PBMCs, taken 12 days after vaccination. The receptors here all came from a man in his forties or fifties who received an inactivated influenza vaccine.

This clonotype has a handful of counts. The chain joins TRBV15 to TRBJ2-2; possibly TRBD2 for D (6 bases). Per the germline V gene, CDR1 is LNHNV and CDR2 is YYDKDF (reference sequence). The V gene lost 4 bases and the J gene lost 8 bases, with 8 bases spanning the gap. This CDR3 comprises 12 residues. The CDR3 spells CATSIGGGELFF. In DNA, the CDR3 is TGTGCCACCAGCATTGGGGGGGGGGAGCTGTTTTTT.

This clonotype came up a few times. This chain uses TRBV19 with TRBJ2-1; D is unclear. Trimming cost V 1 base and J 6 bases, with 4 bases left between them. The CDR3 length is 12 residues. From germline, CDR1 is LNHDA and CDR2 SQIVND (reference sequence). The CDR3, as DNA: TGTGCCAGTAGTATAGTAAGCAATGAGCAGTTCTTC. Amino acid sequence: CASSIVSNEQFF.

The rearrangement joins TRBV21-1 to TRBJ1-2; TRBD1, the table's D call, lacks a check against the DNA. TRBV21-1 is a pseudogene. The CDR3 covers 18 residues. DNA of the CDR3: TGTGCCAGCAGCGGCCGGGACAGGGTTTGTTTTAATAACTATGGCTACACCTTC. It specifies CASSGRDRVCFNNYGYTF.

This rearrangement joins TRBV27 to TRBJ2-7; 9 bases are shared with TRBD2. J was trimmed by 3 bases and V by 4 bases; bases with no gene match: 4. The CDR3 consists of 14 residues. Germline V gives CDR1 MNHEY, CDR2 SMNVEV (reference sequence). The CDR3 nucleotides read TGTGCCAGCAGTTCTAAGACTAGCGGCTACGAGCAGTACTTC. It yields the protein CASSSKTSGYEQYF.

With regard to this clonotype: Because it lacks the conserved phenylalanine or tryptophan at the end, this CDR3 is likely a read error. This rearrangement joins TRBV7-8 to TRBJ2-1, with 7 bases that match TRBD2. Germline V CDR1 and CDR2: SGHVS, FQNEAQ. J was trimmed by 9 bases and V by 1 base; bases with no gene match: 3. The CDR3 extends over 13 amino acids. In DNA, the CDR3 is TGTGCCAGCAGCTTAGGACTAGCTCGTGAGCAGTTCCTC. Translating it yields CASSLGLAREQFL.

The J gene is TRBJ2-3, the V gene TRBV11-2; the D gene is possibly TRBD2 (5 bases). The CDR3 runs 16 residues. Germline CDR1 is SGHAT and CDR2 is FQNNGV. Deletions cut 3 bases from V and 2 bases from J, with 15 bases between. CDR3 region: CASSLLAGPSTDTQYF. The CDR3 region has the DNA TGTGCCAGCAGCTTGCTAGCTGGGCCTTCCACAGATACGCAGTATTTT.

This chain uses TRBV5-6 with TRBJ2-7; D remains unclear. This CDR3 spans 14 amino acids. Germline V gives CDR1 SGHDT, CDR2 YYEEEE. Trimming took 4 bases from V and 0 from J, leaving 11 bases between them. CDR3 in amino acids: CASSNGHSSYEQYF. The CDR3 DNA reads as TGTGCCAGCAGCAACGGGCACAGCTCCTACGAGCAGTACTTC.

V gene TRBV24-1 combines with J gene TRBJ2-2; 7 nucleotides align to TRBD2. Trimming removed 3 bases from V and 5 bases from J; junction bases left unmatched: 8. Germline loops: CDR1 KGHDR, CDR2 SFDVKD. The CDR3 is 16 amino acids. The CDR3 DNA reads TGTGCCACCAGTGATCCCGGGACTAAAGGGACCGGGGAGCTGTTTTTT. Its translation: CATSDPGTKGTGELFF.

This clonotype was found many times. J is TRBJ1-1 and V is TRBV29-1; D gene uncertain. Trimming left V 6 bases short and J 4 bases short, with 9 bases between. Germline-derived CDR1 and CDR2 are SQVTM and ANQGSEA. The CDR3 consists of 11 residues. Here the CDR3 reads CSVMDGTEAFF. CDR3 sequence (DNA): TGCAGCGTCATGGACGGCACTGAAGCTTTCTTT.

There are a few counts of this clonotype. This rearrangement joins TRBV12-3 or TRBV12-4 to TRBJ2-6; 8 bases match TRBD1. V shed 5 bases and J 0 bases; nucleotides not matched to a gene: 6. The CDR3 has 17 amino acids. CDR3 residues: CASSRTGQGSGANVLTF. For the CDR3, the DNA is TGTGCCAGCAGTCGGACAGGGCAGGGCTCTGGGGCCAACGTCCTGACTTTC.

The chain is built from TRBV28 and TRBJ2-7, with 9 bases identical to TRBD2. CDR3 size: 18 residues. Germline lookup yields CDR1 MDHEN and CDR2 SYDVKM. After removal of 3 bases from V and 3 bases from J, the junction contained 15 bases not matched to a gene. The CDR3 here is CASSFSPSGDYSGYEQYF. The CDR3 region has the DNA TGTGCCAGCAGTTTCTCCCCTAGCGGGGACTACTCAGGCTACGAGCAGTACTTC.

J is TRBJ1-5 and V is TRBV28, with D maybe TRBD1 (6 bases). Trimming took off 3 bases at V and 0 bases at J, with 9 bases between the two ends. CDR1 is MDHEN and CDR2 is SYDVKM in the germline V gene. The CDR3 has 15 amino acids. The chain's CDR3 is CASSLRGRSNQPQHF. The CDR3 coding sequence is TGTGCCAGCAGTTTGCGGGGGCGTAGCAATCAGCCCCAGCATTTT. Supplemented by reference TRBV28 and TRBJ1-5, the full variable domain reads DVKVTQSSRYLVKRTGEKVFLECVQDMDHENMFWYRQDPGLGLRLIYFSYDVKMKEKGDIPEGYSVSREKKERFSLILESASTNQTSMYLCASSLRGRSNQPQHFGDGTRLSIL.

This clonotype has more than one count but fewer than ten. The chain couples TRBV28 to TRBJ2-7; a possible D gene is TRBD1 (5 bases). CDR1 is MDHEN and CDR2 is SYDVKM in the germline V gene. V dropped 5 bases and J dropped 3 bases, with 11 bases sitting between them. The CDR3 loop spans 13 amino acids. The CDR3 here is CASSLPDIYEQYF. In nucleotides, the CDR3 is TGTGCCAGCAGTCTACCGGACATCTACGAGCAGTACTTC.

This clonotype appeared a few times. The rearrangement joins TRBV7-2 to TRBJ2-3, with TRBD1 matching over 7 bases. Germline V lookup: CDR1 SGHTA, CDR2 FQGNSA. The CDR3 spans 15 residues. Trimming cost V 0 bases and J 5 bases; bases outside gene matches: 5. For the CDR3, the DNA is TGTGCCAGCAGCTTAGCAGGGGGCGCGTTAGATACGCAGTATTTT. Translated: CASSLAGGALDTQYF.

The chain employs TRBV7-2 and TRBJ2-3; 7 nucleotides align to TRBD1. Germline loops: CDR1 SGHTA, CDR2 FQGNSA. V was clipped by 1 base and J by 4 bases; unmatched bases: 5. The CDR3 extends over 15 amino acids. CDR3 residues: CASSLGQGAPDTQYF. The CDR3 nucleotides are TGTGCCAGCAGCTTAGGACAGGGTGCTCCAGATACGCAGTATTTT.

This clonotype was seen only a few times. This chain connects TRBV5-5 to TRBJ1-4; perhaps TRBD1 as D (6 bases). With 4 bases removed from V and 3 bases from J, the gap between germline ends came to 10 bases. Germline V gene lookup returns CDR1 SGHKS and CDR2 YYEKEE (reference sequence). The CDR3 is 14 amino acids. The CDR3 DNA reads TGTGCCAGCAGCCCGGACAGTTCTAATGAAAAACTGTTTTTT. Its protein product is CASSPDSSNEKLFF. The full variable domain, rest sourced from reference TRBV5-5 and TRBJ1-4, is DAGVTQSPTHLIKTRGQQVTLRCSPISGHKSVSWYQQVLGQGPQFIFQYYEKEERGRGNFPDRFSARQFPNYSSELNVNALLLGDSALYLCASSPDSSNEKLFFGSGTQLSVL.

The chain joins TRBV19 to TRBJ2-7, with D uncertain. The germline V and J ends were trimmed by 3 bases and 2 bases, with 5 bases remaining between them. There are 12 residues in the CDR3. Per germline, CDR1 LNHDA and CDR2 SQIVND (reference sequence). The CDR3 loop is CASSMSPYEQYF. DNA of the CDR3: TGTGCCAGTAGTATGTCTCCCTACGAGCAGTACTTC.

This clonotype was counted between two and nine times. A junction end diverges from the germline sequence, so it may reflect a read error. The rearrangement links TRBV7-9 to TRBJ2-1; D may be TRBD2 (5 bases). This CDR3 spans 16 amino acids. The V gene's germline CDR1 is SEHNR and CDR2 FQNEAQ (reference sequence). The CDR3 coding sequence is TGTGCCGGCAGCCCGGACTCGACTTTCTACTACAATGAGCAGTTCTTC. Protein sequence: CAGSPDSTFYYNEQFF.

The chain recombines TRBV19 with TRBJ2-1; TRBD2 matches at 11 bases. Unmatched junction bases numbered 8, after V lost 5 bases and J lost 2 bases. This CDR3 is built from 17 residues. Germline V gene sequence: CDR1 LNHDA, CDR2 SQIVND (reference sequence). This CDR3 reads CASSFLTSGATYNEQFF. In DNA, the CDR3 is TGTGCCAGTAGTTTTTTGACTAGCGGGGCTACCTACAATGAGCAGTTCTTC. The full variable domain, with the rest looked up from reference TRBV19 and TRBJ2-1, is DGGITQSPKYLFRKEGQNVTLSCEQNLNHDAMYWYRQDPGQGLRLIYYSQIVNDFQKGDIAEGYSVSREKKESFPLTVTSAQKNPTAFYLCASSFLTSGATYNEQFFGPGTRLTVL.

With respect to this clonotype: A much larger clone sits a single nucleotide away, making a read error possible. The rearrangement links TRBV10-3 to TRBJ2-5, with D unclear. This CDR3 contains 13 residues. CDR1 and CDR2 (germline): ENHRY, SYGVKD. The CDR3, as DNA: TGTGCCATCAGTGAAACTCGAGGAGAGACCCACTACTTC. Translating it yields CAISETRGETHYF.

The gene calls are TRBV5-1 and TRBJ1-1; D gene uncertain. The CDR3 extends over 12 amino acids. In germline, CDR1 is SGHRS, CDR2 YFSETQ. With 3 bases removed from V and 3 bases from J, the gap between germline ends came to 6 bases. In DNA, the CDR3 is TGCGCCAGCAGCTACCTGGACACTGAAGCTTTCTTT. Protein sequence: CASSYLDTEAFF. Supplemented by reference TRBV5-1 and TRBJ1-1, the full variable domain reads KAGVTQTPRYLIKTRGQQVTLSCSPISGHRSVSWYQQTPGQGLQFLFEYFSETQRNKGNFPGRFSGRQFSNSRSEMNVSTLELGDSALYLCASSYLDTEAFFGQGTRLTVV.

This chain joins TRBV4-3 and TRBJ2-3; tentatively, D is TRBD2 (6 bases). The germline V gene has CDR1 LGHNA and CDR2 YSLEER. The V end was cut by 0 bases, the J end by 3 bases, with 19 bases between. The CDR3 runs 18 residues. CDR3 in amino acids: CASSQDGAGPRSTDTQYF. Here the CDR3 DNA reads TGCGCCAGCAGCCAAGATGGGGCGGGACCACGCTCTACAGATACGCAGTATTTT.

This clonotype occurred many times. V and J are TRBV12-3 or TRBV12-4 and TRBJ2-4; 7 bases map to TRBD1. The V gene end was trimmed by 5 bases and the J gene end by 1 base; junction bases not matched to a gene: 8. The CDR3 runs 16 residues. The CDR3 region has the DNA TGTGCCAGCAGTCCCGGGACAGTGGCGGCCAAAAACATTCAGTACTTC. This sequence encodes CASSPGTVAAKNIQYF.

There are a few counts of this clonotype. The V and J genes are TRBV15 and TRBJ2-2; D possibly corresponds to TRBD1 (6 bases). The CDR3 has 17 amino acids. Germline loops: CDR1 LNHNV, CDR2 YYDKDF (reference sequence). V gave up 0 bases and J gave up 2 bases, with 13 bases separating them. The CDR3 loop is CATSRDKLGGNTGELFF. CDR3 DNA: TGTGCCACCAGCAGAGATAAGTTAGGGGGAAACACCGGGGAGCTGTTTTTT. Complete variable domain (other parts from reference TRBV15 and TRBJ2-2): DAMVIQNPRYQVTQFGKPVTLSCSQTLNHNVMYWYQQKSSQAPKLLFHYYDKDFNNEADTPDNFQSRRPNTSFCFLDIRSPGLGDTAMYLCATSRDKLGGNTGELFFGEGSRLTVL.

This clonotype was found many times. This sequence joins TRBV29-1 and TRBJ2-4; the match to TRBD2 covers 13 bases. This CDR3 has 15 amino acids. Trimming at V came to 4 bases and at J to 3 bases, leaving 3 bases not matched to a gene. Germline V gene data show CDR1 as SQVTM and CDR2 as ANQGSEA. The CDR3: CSVGLAGGGKNIQYF. The CDR3 coding sequence is TGCAGCGTTGGACTAGCGGGAGGAGGCAAAAACATTCAGTACTTC.

The chain couples TRBV20-1 to TRBJ2-7; D is possibly TRBD1 or TRBD2 (5 bases each). This CDR3 region has 14 residues. Trimming removed 1 base from V and 2 bases from J, with 12 bases in between. Germline CDR1 reads DFQATT; CDR2 reads SNEGSKA (reference sequence). CDR3 sequence reads: CSARGGRETYEQYF. Written as DNA, the CDR3 is TGCAGTGCTAGAGGGGGACGGGAAACCTACGAGCAGTACTTC.

This rearrangement joins TRBV6-1 to TRBJ2-7; 11 nucleotides agree with TRBD1. Looked up from germline, CDR1 is MNHNS and CDR2 is SASEGT. J lost 6 bases, V lost 5 bases, and 6 bases had no gene match. The CDR3 is 14 residues long. CDR3 nucleotide sequence: TGTGCCAGCAGTATCACCGGGACAGGGGGCGAGCAGTACTTC. It is translated as CASSITGTGGEQYF.

This clonotype has only a few counts. The chain is built from TRBV7-9 and TRBJ2-7; no clear D gene. V was clipped by 3 bases and J by 0 bases, with 9 bases between them. This CDR3 has 14 residues. CDR1 is SEHNR, CDR2 FQNEAQ, per germline (reference sequence). CDR3 protein: CASSFAPGSYEQYF. The CDR3 nucleotides are TGTGCCAGCAGCTTCGCTCCGGGCTCCTACGAGCAGTACTTC.

This clonotype was detected only a few times. The V and J genes are TRBV6-5 and TRBJ2-1; 9 bases align to TRBD2. CDR1 and CDR2 (germline): MNHEY, SVGAGI. Unmatched junction bases numbered 6, after V lost 2 bases and J lost 4 bases. The CDR3 has 16 amino acids. CDR3 DNA sequence: TGTGCCAGCAGTTACGCCGGGACTAGCCCATACAATGAGCAGTTCTTC. Translation gives CASSYAGTSPYNEQFF.

Only a few counts were recorded for this clonotype. The rearrangement links TRBV7-2 to TRBJ2-3; 12 nucleotides line up with TRBD2. CDR1 is SGHTA and CDR2 is FQGNSA in the germline V gene. The junction had 5 bases not matched to a gene; V was cut back by 5 bases and J by 5 bases. This CDR3 comprises 15 residues. The CDR3 loop reads CASSRRTSGKDTQYF. CDR3 coding DNA: TGTGCCAGCAGCAGGAGGACTAGCGGGAAAGATACGCAGTATTTT.

This clonotype was seen a handful of times. The rearrangement joins TRBV7-9 to TRBJ2-1; a possible D gene is TRBD2 (5 bases). The V gene lost 5 bases and the J gene lost 0 bases, with 11 bases spanning the gap. The CDR3 has 15 amino acids. Germline loops: CDR1 SEHNR, CDR2 FQNEAQ (reference sequence). The CDR3 region has the DNA TGTGCCAGCAGCCCCCGGCTAGCCTCCTACAATGAGCAGTTCTTC. Encoded protein: CASSPRLASYNEQFF.

This clonotype turned up a few times. The rearrangement links TRBV4-3 to TRBJ2-5, with 12 bases fitting TRBD2. The CDR3 has 16 residues. Trimming at V came to 0 bases and at J to 5 bases, leaving 4 bases not matched to a gene. Germline V gives CDR1 LGHNA, CDR2 YSLEER. CDR3 in DNA: TGCGCCAGCAGCCAAGAGGCTAGCGGGAGGGGGGAGACCCAGTACTTC. This sequence encodes CASSQEASGRGETQYF.